Sequencing of this T cell receptor (beta chain) was carried out in a study of cytomegalovirus exposure and HLA in healthy donors. Measured with immunoSEQ multiplex PCR; TCRdb has only the in-frame clones, and not every one. The data hold under 400,000 clones, with about nine tenths observed a single time. The CDR3 totals 15 residues. The V gene's germline CDR1 is MDHEN and CDR2 SYDVKM. The V gene end was trimmed by 3 bases and the J gene end by 7 bases; junction bases not matched to a gene: 8. Sequencing was carried out using PBMCs. The clonotype originates from a woman between 18 and 29 years old in good health and CMV-seronegative. This chain connects TRBV28 to TRBJ2-1; 8 nucleotides match TRBD2. For the CDR3, the DNA is TGTGCCAGCAGTTTGGCAGCGGGAGCGAGGAATGAGCAGTTCTTC. Its translation is CASSLAAGARNEQFF.